The 18 T cell receptor beta chains below were found in one sample sequenced in a study of neurological immune-mediated disorders. TCRdb reprocessed the 5' RACE reads with MiXCR, giving one entry per CDR3 protein. The sample holds some 89,000 distinct CDR3 sequences, about 4.5% seen once. The time point is: longitudinal time-point 3. Material for sequencing was PBMCs. The receptors derive from a woman aged 60 to 75 with multiple sclerosis.

This clonotype was detected many times. The rearrangement uses TRBV5-8 and TRBJ1-6; D uncertain. The V gene lost 2 bases and the J gene lost 11 bases, with 14 bases spanning the gap. CDR3 length: 14 residues. Germline CDR1 and CDR2: SGHTS and YDEGEE. CDR3 DNA: TGTGCCAGCAGCTTAGGCAGATTGCGAACACCCCTCCACTTT. Protein: CASSLGRLRTPLHF. The whole variable domain, filled in from reference TRBV5-8 and TRBJ1-6, reads EAGVTQSPTHLIKTRGQQATLRCSPISGHTSVYWYQQALGLGLQFLLWYDEGEERNRGNFPPRFSGRQFPNYSSELNVNALELEDSALYLCASSLGRLRTPLHFGNGTRLTVT.

This clonotype showed up many times. The chain has TRBV21-1 and TRBJ2-7; the D call of TRBD1 is as the table states it, not checked on the DNA. TRBV21-1 represents a pseudogene. The CDR3 length is 14 residues. The CDR3 DNA reads TGTGCCAGCAGCAACCCCCTATCTACGAACGAGCAGTACTTC. Amino acids: CASSNPLSTNEQYF.

This clonotype showed up many times. The DNA for the CDR3 is TGCAGTGCTAGAGATAACAACAGGGATCAGCCCCAGCATTTT. It encodes CSARDNNRDQPQHF. V is TRBV20-1 and J is TRBJ1-5; D might be TRBD1 (6 bases). There are 14 residues in the CDR3. In germline, CDR1 is DFQATT, CDR2 SNEGSKA (reference sequence). Deletions cut 0 bases from V and 5 bases from J, with 11 bases between.

This clonotype was recorded at least ten times. CDR3 coding DNA: TGTGCCAGCAGCCAAACGGCAGGGCAGAAGACCCAGTACTTC. This sequence encodes CASSQTAGQKTQYF. V is TRBV3-1 and J is TRBJ2-5; perhaps TRBD1 as D (5 bases). CDR1 LGHDT and CDR2 YNNKEL come from the germline V gene (reference sequence). The V end lost 2 bases, the J end lost 6 bases, and 13 bases lay between the germline ends. The CDR3 consists of 14 residues.

This clonotype was detected many times. The chain couples TRBV10-3 to TRBJ2-7, with D maybe TRBD2 (5 bases). The CDR3 totals 14 residues. V lost 3 bases and J lost 1, with 10 bases in between. Germline CDR1 ENHRY, CDR2 SYGVKD. The chain's CDR3 is CAISDRGESYEQYF. CDR3 nucleotide sequence: TGTGCCATCAGTGATCGGGGTGAGTCCTACGAGCAGTACTTC.

This clonotype has a count of ten or more. This chain connects TRBV7-9 to TRBJ2-3; D unresolved. CDR1 SEHNR and CDR2 FQNEAQ come from the germline V gene (reference sequence). The germline V and J ends were trimmed by 1 base and 5 bases, with 7 bases remaining between them. The CDR3 is 13 amino acids. CDR3 region: CASSLVAQDTQYF. In DNA form, the CDR3 reads TGTGCCAGCAGCTTAGTTGCGCAAGATACGCAGTATTTT.

This clonotype showed up many times. This chain uses TRBV5-1 with TRBJ2-2, with 7 bases lining up with TRBD2. The V gene end was trimmed by 3 bases and the J gene end by 0 bases; junction bases not matched to a gene: 8. Germline CDR1 is SGHRS and CDR2 is YFSETQ. The CDR3 is 17 amino acids. The CDR3 sequence is CASSSTWGGSNTGELFF. CDR3 DNA sequence: TGCGCCAGCAGCTCTACGTGGGGGGGATCGAACACCGGGGAGCTGTTTTTT.

This clonotype occurred many times. V gene TRBV29-1 combines with J gene TRBJ2-7; TRBD2 matches at 8 bases. CDR3 length: 14 residues. V was clipped by 5 bases and J by 4 bases; unmatched bases: 10. Germline CDR1 reads SQVTM; CDR2 reads ANQGSEA. CDR3 coding DNA: TGCAGCGTTACCAGAAGGGCGGGGGGTTACGAGCAGTACTTC. Protein: CSVTRRAGGYEQYF.

This clonotype has a handful of counts. The V gene is TRBV5-1, the J gene TRBJ1-4, with 8 bases aligning to TRBD1. Germline lookup yields CDR1 SGHRS and CDR2 YFSETQ. The CDR3 has 15 amino acids. J gave up 5 bases and V 0 bases, and 3 bases lay outside the gene matches. The CDR3 bases are TGCGCCAGCAGCTTGGGGACAGGGATCAATGAAAAACTGTTTTTT. Its protein product is CASSLGTGINEKLFF.

This clonotype has more than one count but fewer than ten. The rearrangement joins TRBV18 to TRBJ2-5; perhaps D is TRBD1 or TRBD2 (5 bases each). Trimming took off 6 bases at V and 0 bases at J, with 14 bases between the two ends. The CDR3 extends over 15 amino acids. Germline-derived CDR1 and CDR2 are KGHSH and LQKENI. The CDR3 DNA reads as TGTGCCAGCTCCCCGGGACCCTCCAACCAAGAGACCCAGTACTTC. This encodes CASSPGPSNQETQYF.

This clonotype occurred many times. This chain joins TRBV5-1 and TRBJ2-3; D tentatively fits TRBD1 or TRBD2 (5 bases each). Germline V gene data show CDR1 as SGHRS and CDR2 as YFSETQ. The CDR3 consists of 15 residues. V lost 1 base and J 3 bases, leaving 12 bases between the germline ends. The CDR3 region has the DNA TGCGCCAGCAGCTTGACGGGGCTTTTGACAGATACGCAGTATTTT. It is translated as CASSLTGLLTDTQYF. The full variable domain, rest sourced from reference TRBV5-1 and TRBJ2-3, is KAGVTQTPRYLIKTRGQQVTLSCSPISGHRSVSWYQQTPGQGLQFLFEYFSETQRNKGNFPGRFSGRQFSNSRSEMNVSTLELGDSALYLCASSLTGLLTDTQYFGPGTRLTVL.

This clonotype occurred many times. The chain uses TRBV7-2 and TRBJ1-6; D is ambiguous. Trimming pared 5 bases from V and 4 bases from J, leaving 12 bases between. The germline V gene encodes CDR1 SGHTA and CDR2 FQGNSA. The CDR3 loop spans 15 amino acids. The CDR3 DNA follows: TGTGCCAGCAGCGGGCGGGAAGGGTATAATTCACCCCTCCACTTT. Amino acid sequence: CASSGREGYNSPLHF.

In its sample, this clonotype was seen many times. The chain combines TRBV20-1 with TRBJ1-5; 11 bases align to TRBD1. The CDR3 is 15 amino acids. The trim removed 6 bases at V and 1 base at J, leaving 5 bases unmatched. CDR1 and CDR2 from the germline V gene are DFQATT and SNEGSKA (reference sequence). CDR3 sequence: CSAMGQGVSNQPQHF. The CDR3 DNA follows: TGCAGTGCAATGGGACAGGGGGTGAGCAATCAGCCCCAGCATTTT.

This clonotype was seen ten or more times. The chain joins TRBV20-1 to TRBJ1-4; 9 nucleotides match TRBD1. J was trimmed by 6 bases and V by 6 bases; bases with no gene match: 17. The CDR3 extends over 17 amino acids. CDR1 and CDR2 (germline): DFQATT, SNEGSKA (reference sequence). The CDR3 DNA is TGCAGTGCGGTCCCCACCAAAAACAGGGGGCGGTATGAAAAACTGTTTTTT. It specifies CSAVPTKNRGRYEKLFF.

Regarding this clonotype: This could be a read error, since a much larger clone is one nucleotide away. The gene calls are TRBV12-3 or TRBV12-4 and TRBJ2-7; TRBD1 matches at 10 bases. This CDR3 comprises 14 residues. The trim removed 7 bases at V and 4 bases at J, leaving 7 bases unmatched. The CDR3: CASNIGTGVYEQYF. DNA of the CDR3: TGTGCCAGCAACATCGGGACAGGGGTTTACGAGCAGTACTTC.

The sample holds many counts of this clonotype. The chain employs TRBV5-1 and TRBJ2-7, with 8 nucleotides matching TRBD2. Losses at the gene ends were 5 bases for V and 5 bases for J; bases not matched to a gene: 6. This CDR3 is 13 amino acids long. CDR1 and CDR2 from the germline V gene are SGHRS and YFSETQ. The CDR3 is CASRGLRGDEQYF. The CDR3 DNA reads as TGCGCCAGCAGGGGGCTGCGGGGGGACGAGCAGTACTTC.

This clonotype has at least ten counts. The chain couples TRBV18 to TRBJ1-3; TRBD1 matches 9 bases. In germline, CDR1 is KGHSH, CDR2 LQKENI. Trimming cost V 0 bases and J 5 bases; bases outside gene matches: 2. The CDR3 runs 15 residues. The CDR3 sequence is CASSPPDRGRNTIYF. The CDR3 DNA follows: TGTGCCAGCTCACCACCGGACAGGGGACGAAACACCATATATTTT.

This clonotype was seen repeatedly, ten times or more. The chain couples TRBV18 to TRBJ1-1; tentative D call: TRBD1 (6 bases). CDR1 is KGHSH and CDR2 is LQKENI in the germline V gene. The V end was cut by 3 bases, the J end by 1 base, with 21 bases between. This CDR3 is built from 18 residues. In DNA form, the CDR3 reads TGTGCCAGCTCACCGCTCAAATCCATCAGGGGTGGGAACACTGAAGCTTTCTTT. Residues: CASSPLKSIRGGNTEAFF.